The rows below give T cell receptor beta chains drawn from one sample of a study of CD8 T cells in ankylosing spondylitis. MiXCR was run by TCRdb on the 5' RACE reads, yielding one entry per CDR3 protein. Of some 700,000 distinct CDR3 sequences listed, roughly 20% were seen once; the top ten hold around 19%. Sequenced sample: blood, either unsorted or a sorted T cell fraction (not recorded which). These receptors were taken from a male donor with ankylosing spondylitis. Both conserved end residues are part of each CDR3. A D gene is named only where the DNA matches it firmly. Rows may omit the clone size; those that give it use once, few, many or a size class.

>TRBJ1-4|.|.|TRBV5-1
TGCGCCAGCAGCTTGACAGGGCAAAATGAAAAACTGTTTTTT
CASSLTGQNEKLFF
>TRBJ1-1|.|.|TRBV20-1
TGCAGTGCCGAGGACGGATTTGAAGCTTTCTTT
CSAEDGFEAFF
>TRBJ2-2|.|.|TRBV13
TGTGCCAGCAGCCCCGCCGGGGCCGGGGAGCTGTTTTTT
CASSPAGAGELFF
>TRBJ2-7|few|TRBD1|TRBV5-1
TGCGCCAGCAGCTGGACAGGGGGCGATTGGGACGAGCAGTACTTC
CASSWTGGDWDEQYF
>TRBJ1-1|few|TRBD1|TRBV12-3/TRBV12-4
TGTGCCAGCAGTCTGACAGGGGGCGCGAGGGAAGCTTTCTTT
CASSLTGGAREAFF
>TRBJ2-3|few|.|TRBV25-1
TGTGCCAGCAGCCCTCCGAGGGGTAGCACAGATACGCAGTATTTT
CASSPPRGSTDTQYF
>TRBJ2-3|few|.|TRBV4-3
TGCGCCAGCAGCCAAGGTGGAAGGGTATCAGATACGCAGTATTTT
CASSQGGRVSDTQYF
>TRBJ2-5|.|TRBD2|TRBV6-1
TGTGCCAGCAGTGACCGACTAGCGGGCTTCCAAGAGACCCAGTACTTC
CASSDRLAGFQETQYF
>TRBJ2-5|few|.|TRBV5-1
TGCGCCAGCAGCTTGGGTCTAGCTTGGGGAAACGTCGAGACCCAGTACTTC
CASSLGLAWGNVETQYF
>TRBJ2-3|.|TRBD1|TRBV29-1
TGCAGCGCCCGGGACAGACCCACAGATACGCAGTATTTT
CSARDRPTDTQYF
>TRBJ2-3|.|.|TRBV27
TGTGCCAGCAGTTTTCAGGGGGGCCGCACAGATACGCAGTATTTT
CASSFQGGRTDTQYF
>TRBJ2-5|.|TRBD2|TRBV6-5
TGTGCCAGCAGTTACTCCGCGGGACTAGCTCAAGAGACCCAGTACTTC
CASSYSAGLAQETQYF
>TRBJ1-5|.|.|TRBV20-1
TGCAGTGCTGGGGGACTCGCCCCAGGGCAGCCCCAGCATTTT
CSAGGLAPGQPQHF
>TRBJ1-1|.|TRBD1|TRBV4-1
TGCGCCAGCAGCCCTCGGGGGGAGGGGGCGCGTTCTGTGGTTTTCTTT
CASSPRGEGARSVVFF
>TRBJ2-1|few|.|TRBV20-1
TGCAGCGCACCGGGCATTCTAAGCTCCTACAATGAGCAGTTCTTC
CSAPGILSSYNEQFF
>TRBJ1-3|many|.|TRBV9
TGTGCCAGCAGCCCGACAGGAAGCTCTGGAAACACCATATATTTT
CASSPTGSSGNTIYF
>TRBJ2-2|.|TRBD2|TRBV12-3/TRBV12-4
TGTGCCAGCAGTCACTCGGGGGGTGGGACCGGGGAGCTGTTTTTT
CASSHSGGGTGELFF
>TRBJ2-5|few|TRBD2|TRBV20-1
TGCAGTCGGCGGGGAGCGGGAGGGCATGAGACCCAGTACTTC
CSRRGAGGHETQYF
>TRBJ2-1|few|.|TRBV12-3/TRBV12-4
TGTGCCAGCACCCCGGGACTCCTGTTATATCGTGAGCAGTTCTTC
CASTPGLLLYREQFF
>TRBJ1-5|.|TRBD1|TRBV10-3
TGTGCCATCAGTGATCCGGACAGGGCCGGTCAGCCCCAGCATTTT
CAISDPDRAGQPQHF
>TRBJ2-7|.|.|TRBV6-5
TGTGCCAGCAGTTACTCAGCAGAGTCCTACGAGCAGTACTTC
CASSYSAESYEQYF
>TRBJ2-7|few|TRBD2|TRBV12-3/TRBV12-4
TGTGCCAGCATCGTGAGCGGGAGGGCCGTCCACGAGCAGTACTTC
CASIVSGRAVHEQYF
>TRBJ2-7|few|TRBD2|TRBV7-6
TGTGCCAGCAGCTTAGAGTCTAGCGGGAGCCGGCTTTACTTC
CASSLESSGSRLYF
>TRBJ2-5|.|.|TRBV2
TGTGCCAGCAGTTCCCTCAGGGTTGAGACCCAGTACTTC
CASSSLRVETQYF
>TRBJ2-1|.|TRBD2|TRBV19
TGTGCCAGCCAAAGCGGGGTTTACAATGAGCAGTTCTTC
CASQSGVYNEQFF
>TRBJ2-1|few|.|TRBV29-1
TGCAGCGCCCTAGGAGGGCAGGGAGGCTCCTACAATGAGCAGTTCTTC
CSALGGQGGSYNEQFF
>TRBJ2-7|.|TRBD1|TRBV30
TGTGCCTGGAGTGTACTCGGGACAGGGGAGAGCTACGAGCAGTACTTC
CAWSVLGTGESYEQYF
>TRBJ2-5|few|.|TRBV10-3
TGTGCCATCAGACCGGATCTACAAGAGACCCAGTACTTC
CAIRPDLQETQYF
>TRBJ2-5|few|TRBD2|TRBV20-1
TGCAGTGCTAGGAGACTAGCGGTCAGGGAGACCCAGTACTTC
CSARRLAVRETQYF
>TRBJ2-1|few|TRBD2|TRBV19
TGTGCCAGTAGTAATAGCGGGAGGGCTAACAATGAGCAGTTCTTC
CASSNSGRANNEQFF
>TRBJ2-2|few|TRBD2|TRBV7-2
TGTGCCAGCAGCCCACACTTCGGACTAGCGGGAGCCGGGGAGCTGTTTTTT
CASSPHFGLAGAGELFF
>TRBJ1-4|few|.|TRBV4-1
TGCGCCAGCAGCCAAGGAGTTAGGGCCGCAACTAATGAAAAACTGTTTTTT
CASSQGVRAATNEKLFF
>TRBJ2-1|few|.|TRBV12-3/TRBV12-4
TGTGCCAGCAGATTAGGGGGGGGCAATGAGCAGTTCTTC
CASRLGGGNEQFF
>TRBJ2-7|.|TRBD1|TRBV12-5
TGTGCTAGTGGTTTGGTAATTTGGACAGGGCTTTTTTACGAGCAGTACTTC
CASGLVIWTGLFYEQYF
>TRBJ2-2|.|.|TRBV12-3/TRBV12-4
TGTGCCAGCAGGGCCGGGGCTGAAAACGGGGAGCTGTTTTTT
CASRAGAENGELFF
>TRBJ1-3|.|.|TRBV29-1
TGCAGAGGTGAGGGCTCGACTGGAAACACCATATATTTT
CRGEGSTGNTIYF
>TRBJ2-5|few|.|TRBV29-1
TGCAGCACCTTGAAGGGCCTAGGGGAGACCCAGTACTTC
CSTLKGLGETQYF
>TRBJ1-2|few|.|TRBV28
TGTGCCAGCAGCGCCGTCAGAGGACGTTATGGCTACACCTTC
CASSAVRGRYGYTF
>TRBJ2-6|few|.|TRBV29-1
TGCAGCGTTGACATTGGCAGCTTTAACTCTGGGGCCAACGTCCTGACTTTC
CSVDIGSFNSGANVLTF
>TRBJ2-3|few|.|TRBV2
TGTGCCAGCAGTGATGGGGGGATTTTGGATACGCAGTATTTT
CASSDGGILDTQYF
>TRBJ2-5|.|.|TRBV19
TGTGCCAGTAGTATATGGGGAGAAGAGACCCAGTACTTC
CASSIWGEETQYF
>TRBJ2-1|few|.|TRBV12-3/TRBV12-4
TGTGCCAGCACTAGAGGGAAGACCTACAATGAGCAGTTCTTC
CASTRGKTYNEQFF
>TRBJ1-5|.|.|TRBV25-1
TGTGCCAGCAGTGGGGCGGCGGGGCAGCCCCAGCATTTT
CASSGAAGQPQHF
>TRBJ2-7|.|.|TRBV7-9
TGTGCCAGCAGCGCAGAGGAGCGGCCCTCCTACGAGCAGTACTTC
CASSAEERPSYEQYF
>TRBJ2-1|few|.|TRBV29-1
TGCAGCGTTGATGGTCAAGGCCACAATGAGCAGTTCTTC
CSVDGQGHNEQFF
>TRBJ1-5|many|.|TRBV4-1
TGCGCCAGCAGCTACTACCGAATTGAGGGTCAGCCCCAGCATTTT
CASSYYRIEGQPQHF
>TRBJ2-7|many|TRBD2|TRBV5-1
TGCGCCAGCAGCTTTACTAGCGCCAGCTCCTACGAGCAGTACTTC
CASSFTSASSYEQYF
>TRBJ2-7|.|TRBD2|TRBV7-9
TGTGCCAGCAGCTTCCTGACTAGCGGGGACAACGAGCAGTACTTC
CASSFLTSGDNEQYF
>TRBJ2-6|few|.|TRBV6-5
TGTGCCAGCAGTTACCGAGGTAGCTCTGGGGCCAACGTCCTGACTTTC
CASSYRGSSGANVLTF
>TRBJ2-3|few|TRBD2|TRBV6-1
TGTGCCAGCAACCCTAGCGGGGAAAGCACAGATACGCAGTATTTT
CASNPSGESTDTQYF
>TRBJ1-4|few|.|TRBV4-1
TGCGCCAGCAGCCAAGAACTTTACAGGGAGGATGAAAAACTGTTTTTT
CASSQELYREDEKLFF
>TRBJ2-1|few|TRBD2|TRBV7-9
TGTGCCAGCAGCGCGGCTAGCGGGGGAACCGACAATGAGCAGTTCTTC
CASSAASGGTDNEQFF
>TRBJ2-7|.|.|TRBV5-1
TGCGCCAGCAGCTTAATACCGGGGATTTACTACGAGCAGTACTTC
CASSLIPGIYYEQYF